The rows below give T cell receptor beta chains drawn from one sample of a study of T cells expressing NK-cell markers. TCRdb reanalyzed the 5' RACE reads and collapses them to one entry per CDR3 protein, without DNA. The sample has 140,000 to 150,000 distinct CDR3 sequences. Sequencing was performed on blood T cells: a sorted CD56 or NKG2C T cell subset, CD4+ or CD8+ T cells, or bulk PBMC T cells (not recorded which). The receptors derive from a man between 18 and 35 years old in good health. Each CDR3 is given with its conserved first and last residue.

V gene	J gene	CDR3 protein
TRBV7-6	TRBJ2-3	CASSLDGGTSTDTQYF
TRBV7-9	TRBJ1-4	CASSTTGGPNEKLFF
TRBV12-3/TRBV12-4	TRBJ2-5	CASSPYTTKETQYF
TRBV5-4	TRBJ2-7	CASSRGTSLSYEQYF
TRBV5-4	TRBJ1-1	CASRPGQGNTEAFF
TRBV7-9	TRBJ1-2	CASSLRVGQPVYGYTF
TRBV6-2/TRBV6-3	TRBJ2-5	CASSSGLERETQYF
TRBV9	TRBJ2-7	CASSVDHVGEQYF
TRBV20-1	TRBJ1-1	CSAEGDHLRWTEAFF
TRBV2	TRBJ2-2	CASSAGTGRTGELFF